This TCR beta chain was profiled in a study of radiotherapy plus CTLA-4 blockade in lung cancer. Looking at the study overall: Objective responses were recorded in 15% to 20% of patients, with disease control recorded in 25% to 35%. Findings of the study overall: Reported findings show early blood T cell clone dynamics, with interferon-beta, best predicted response. After radiotherapy and ipilimumab, tumor-derived clones expanded in peripheral blood.

Profiling relied on immunoSEQ multiplex PCR, and the TCRdb table lists in-frame clones only, not all of them. The sample yields about 53,000 clones, approximately 84% seen once. A note on this clone: The antigen remains undetermined.

The CDR3 loop spans 17 amino acids. CDR1 is SEHNR and CDR2 is FQNEAQ in the germline V gene (reference sequence). With 3 bases removed from V and 0 bases from J, the gap between germline ends came to 15 bases. The input for sequencing was peripheral blood, taken from a patient treated with radiotherapy plus ipilimumab. The chain couples TRBV7-9 to TRBJ1-3; tentative D call: TRBD1 (6 bases). The clonotype comes from a human donor with non-small cell lung cancer whose response to radiotherapy plus ipilimumab could not be evaluated. The CDR3 DNA is TGTGCCAGCAGCTTTACATTCGAACAGGGCTCTGGAAACACCATATATTTT. This codes for CASSFTFEQGSGNTIYF.